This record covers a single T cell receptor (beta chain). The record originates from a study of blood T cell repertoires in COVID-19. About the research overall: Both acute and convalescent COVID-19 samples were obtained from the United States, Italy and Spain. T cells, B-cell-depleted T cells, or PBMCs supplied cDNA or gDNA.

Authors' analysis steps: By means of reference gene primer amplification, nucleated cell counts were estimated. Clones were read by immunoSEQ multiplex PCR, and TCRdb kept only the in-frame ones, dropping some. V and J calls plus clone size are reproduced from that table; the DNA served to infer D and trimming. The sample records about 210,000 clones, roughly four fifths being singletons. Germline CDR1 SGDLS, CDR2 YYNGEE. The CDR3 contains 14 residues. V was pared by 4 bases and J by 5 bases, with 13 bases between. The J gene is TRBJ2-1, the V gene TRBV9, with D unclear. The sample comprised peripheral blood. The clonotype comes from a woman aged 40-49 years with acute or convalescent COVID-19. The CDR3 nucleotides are TGTGCCAGCAGCCCTCGGGTGCCCAACAATGAGCAGTTCTTC. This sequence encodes CASSPRVPNNEQFF.